What follows are 6 T cell receptor beta chains derived from one specimen sequenced in a study of cytomegalovirus exposure and HLA in healthy donors. The primer mix had 60 Vbeta and 13 Jbeta primers. The protocol was immunoSEQ multiplex PCR, while the TCRdb copy is restricted to in-frame clones and leaves out a portion. This table holds around 130,000 clones. What was sequenced was PBMCs. The source of these receptors is a woman in her 40s in good health and CMV-seronegative.

The chain links TRBV4-2 to TRBJ2-5, with a possible D match to TRBD1 (6 bases). The germline gives CDR1 LGHNA, CDR2 YNFKEQ. Between the trimmed V and J ends, which lost 6 bases and 6 bases, there was a span of 23 bases. This CDR3 has 16 residues. The CDR3 sequence: CASSSSGTWDIQTQYF. In nucleotides, the CDR3 is TGTGCCAGCAGTTCTTCCGGGACCTGGGACATCCAGACCCAGTACTTC.

The chain joins TRBV5-1 to TRBJ1-1; the match to TRBD1 covers 7 bases. This CDR3 spans 20 amino acids. The V segment lost 0 bases and the J segment 4 bases; nucleotides outside the gene matches: 21. The germline gives CDR1 SGHRS, CDR2 YFSETQ. CDR3 nucleotide sequence: TGCGCCAGCAGCTTGGTGGGTTCGATGAGAAAACAGGGGAAGGGCACTGAAGCTTTCTTT. This sequence encodes CASSLVGSMRKQGKGTEAFF. Combining the CDR3 with reference TRBV5-1 and TRBJ1-1 gives the whole variable domain KAGVTQTPRYLIKTRGQQVTLSCSPISGHRSVSWYQQTPGQGLQFLFEYFSETQRNKGNFPGRFSGRQFSNSRSEMNVSTLELGDSALYLCASSLVGSMRKQGKGTEAFFGQGTRLTVV.

The J gene is TRBJ2-7, the V gene TRBV5-6, with D possibly matching TRBD2 (7 bases). The germline CDR1 and CDR2 sequences are SGHDT and YYEEEE. CDR3 length: 14 residues. V was cut by 4 bases and J by 2 bases, with 13 bases left in between. This CDR3 is CASSPPGGTYEQYF. The DNA for the CDR3 is TGTGCCAGCAGCCCCCCGGGGGGCACCTACGAGCAGTACTTC.

This chain links TRBV7-9 with TRBJ2-7, with D tentatively TRBD1 (6 bases). V lost 3 bases and J 0 bases, leaving 12 bases between the germline ends. Germline CDR1 and CDR2: SEHNR and FQNEAQ (reference sequence). This CDR3 has 15 residues. The CDR3 nucleotides read TGTGCCAGCAGCTTCCCCACAGGGCTCTCCTACGAGCAGTACTTC. It yields the protein CASSFPTGLSYEQYF.

A note on this clone: Within the sample, other DNA sequences also encode this same CDR3. V gene TRBV4-3 combines with J gene TRBJ1-2; TRBD1 is a possible D gene (5 bases). CDR3 length: 16 amino acids. The V and J ends lost 0 bases and 2 bases respectively, with 13 bases between them. Germline V gives CDR1 LGHNA, CDR2 YSLEER. CDR3 nucleotide sequence: TGCGCCAGCAGCCAAGAGTTGGGGAGGACAAACTATGGCTACACCTTC. It codes for CASSQELGRTNYGYTF.

The chain joins TRBV4-1 to TRBJ2-1; 10 positions match TRBD2. The CDR3 is 18 residues long. Germline CDR1 is MGHRA and CDR2 is YSYEKL. Trimming at V came to 3 bases and at J to 5 bases, leaving 13 bases not matched to a gene. CDR3 residues: CASSHLRGGLAGDNEQFF. The CDR3 DNA sequence: TGCGCCAGCAGCCACCTCAGGGGTGGGCTAGCGGGGGACAATGAGCAGTTCTTC.